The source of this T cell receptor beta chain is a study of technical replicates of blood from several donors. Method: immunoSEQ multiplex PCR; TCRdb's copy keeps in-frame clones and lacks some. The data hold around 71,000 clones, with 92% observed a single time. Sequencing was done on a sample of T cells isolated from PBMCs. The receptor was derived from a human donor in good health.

The CDR3 DNA reads TGTGCCAGCAGCTTAGGAGTTGGGACTAGCTACGAGCAGTACTTC. It encodes CASSLGVGTSYEQYF. The chain carries TRBV7-8 and TRBJ2-7; 8 bases align to TRBD2. This CDR3 comprises 15 residues. J lost 3 bases, V lost 1 base, and 5 bases had no gene match. CDR1 is SGHVS and CDR2 is FQNEAQ in the germline V gene.